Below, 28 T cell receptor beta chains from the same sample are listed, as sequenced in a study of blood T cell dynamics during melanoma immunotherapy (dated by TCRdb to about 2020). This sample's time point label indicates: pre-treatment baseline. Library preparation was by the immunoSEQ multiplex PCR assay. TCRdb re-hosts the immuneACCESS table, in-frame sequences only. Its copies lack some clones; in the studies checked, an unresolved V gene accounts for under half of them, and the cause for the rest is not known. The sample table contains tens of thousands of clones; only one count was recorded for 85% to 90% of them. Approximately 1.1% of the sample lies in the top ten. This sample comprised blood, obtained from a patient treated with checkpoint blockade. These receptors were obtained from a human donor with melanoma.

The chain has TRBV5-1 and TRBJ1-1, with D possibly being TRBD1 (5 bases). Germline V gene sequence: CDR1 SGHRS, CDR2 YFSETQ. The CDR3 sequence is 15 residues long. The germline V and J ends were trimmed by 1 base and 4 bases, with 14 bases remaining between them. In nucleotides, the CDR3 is TGCGCCAGCAGCTTGTCGGGTGGGGGGACCACTGAAGCTTTCTTT. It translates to CASSLSGGGTTEAFF.

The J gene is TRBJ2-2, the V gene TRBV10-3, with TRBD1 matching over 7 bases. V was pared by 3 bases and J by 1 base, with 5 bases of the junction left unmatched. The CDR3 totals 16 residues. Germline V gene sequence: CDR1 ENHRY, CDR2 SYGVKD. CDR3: CAISDGRGLNTGELFF. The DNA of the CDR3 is TGTGCCATCAGTGACGGCAGGGGGTTGAACACCGGGGAGCTGTTTTTT.

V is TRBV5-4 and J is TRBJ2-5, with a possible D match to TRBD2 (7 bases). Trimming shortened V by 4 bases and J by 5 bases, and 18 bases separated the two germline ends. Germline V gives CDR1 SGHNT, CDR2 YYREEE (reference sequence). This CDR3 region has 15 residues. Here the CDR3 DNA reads TGTGCCAGCAGCCCGGGAGGCGGGGGCAGGGAGACCCAGTACTTC. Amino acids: CASSPGGGGRETQYF.

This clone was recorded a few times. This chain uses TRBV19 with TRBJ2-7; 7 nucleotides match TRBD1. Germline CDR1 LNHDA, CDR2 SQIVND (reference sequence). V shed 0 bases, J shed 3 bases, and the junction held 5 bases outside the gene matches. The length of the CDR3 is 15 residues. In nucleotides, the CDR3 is TGTGCCAGTAGTATAGACCCCAGGGGGATCTACGAGCAGTACTTC. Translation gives CASSIDPRGIYEQYF.

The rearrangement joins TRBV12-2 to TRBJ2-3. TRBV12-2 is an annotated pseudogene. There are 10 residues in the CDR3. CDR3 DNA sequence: TGTGCAAGTCGAATGGATACGCAGTATTTT. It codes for CASRMDTQYF.

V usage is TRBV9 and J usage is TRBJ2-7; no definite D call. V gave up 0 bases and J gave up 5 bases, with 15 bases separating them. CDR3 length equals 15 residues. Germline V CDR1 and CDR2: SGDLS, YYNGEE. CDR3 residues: CASSVGPAGVDEQYF. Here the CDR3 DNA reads TGTGCCAGCAGCGTAGGTCCCGCAGGCGTGGACGAGCAGTACTTC.

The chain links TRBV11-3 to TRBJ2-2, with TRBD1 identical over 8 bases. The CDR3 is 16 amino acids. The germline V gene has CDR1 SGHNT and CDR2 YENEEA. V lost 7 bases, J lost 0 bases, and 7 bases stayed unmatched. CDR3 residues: CASTPHRGTNTGELFF. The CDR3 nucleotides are TGTGCCAGCACCCCACACAGGGGGACGAACACCGGGGAGCTGTTTTTT.

DNA of the CDR3: TGCGCCAGCAGCTTGCCGGCAGGGCTGGGCAATGAGCAGTTCTTC. The encoded protein is CASSLPAGLGNEQFF. The V and J genes are TRBV5-1 and TRBJ2-1, with D tentatively TRBD1 (5 bases). V was trimmed by 1 base and J by 6 bases, leaving 14 bases between them. Per the germline V gene, CDR1 is SGHRS and CDR2 is YFSETQ. The CDR3 extends over 15 amino acids.

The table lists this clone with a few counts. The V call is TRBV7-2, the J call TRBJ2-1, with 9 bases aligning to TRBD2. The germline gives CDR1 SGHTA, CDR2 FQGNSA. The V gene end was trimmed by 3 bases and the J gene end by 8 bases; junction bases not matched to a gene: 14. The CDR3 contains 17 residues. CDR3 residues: CASSFLTSGGRSDEQFF. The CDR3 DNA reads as TGTGCCAGCAGCTTCCTGACTAGCGGAGGCCGTTCGGATGAGCAGTTCTTC.

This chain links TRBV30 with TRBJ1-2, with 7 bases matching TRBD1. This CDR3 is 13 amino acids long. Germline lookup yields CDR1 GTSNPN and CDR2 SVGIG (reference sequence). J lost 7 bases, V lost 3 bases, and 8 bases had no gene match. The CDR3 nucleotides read TGTGCCTGGAGGATGGACAGGTCAGCTGGCTACACCTTC. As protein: CAWRMDRSAGYTF.

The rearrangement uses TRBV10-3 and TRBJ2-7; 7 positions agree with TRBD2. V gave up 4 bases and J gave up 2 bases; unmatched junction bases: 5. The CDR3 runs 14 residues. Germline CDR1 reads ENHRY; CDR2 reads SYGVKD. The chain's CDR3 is CAISVAGETYEQYF. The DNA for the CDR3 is TGTGCCATCAGTGTCGCGGGGGAGACCTACGAGCAGTACTTC.

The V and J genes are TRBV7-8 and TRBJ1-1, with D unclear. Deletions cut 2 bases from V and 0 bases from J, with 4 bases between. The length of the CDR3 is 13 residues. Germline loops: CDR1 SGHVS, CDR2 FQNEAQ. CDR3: CASSLFLNTEAFF. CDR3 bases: TGTGCCAGCAGCTTATTCTTGAACACTGAAGCTTTCTTT.

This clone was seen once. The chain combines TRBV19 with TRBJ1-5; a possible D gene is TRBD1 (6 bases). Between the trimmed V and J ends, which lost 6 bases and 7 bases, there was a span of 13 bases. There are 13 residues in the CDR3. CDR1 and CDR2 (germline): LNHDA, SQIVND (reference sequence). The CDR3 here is CASSLYRDQPQHF. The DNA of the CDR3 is TGTGCCAGTAGCTTATACAGGGACCAGCCCCAGCATTTT.

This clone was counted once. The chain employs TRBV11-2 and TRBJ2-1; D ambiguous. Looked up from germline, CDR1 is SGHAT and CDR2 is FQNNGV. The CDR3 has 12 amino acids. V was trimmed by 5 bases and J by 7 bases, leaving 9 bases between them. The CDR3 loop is CASSPSRNEQFF. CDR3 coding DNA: TGTGCCAGCAGCCCCTCAAGAAATGAGCAGTTCTTC.

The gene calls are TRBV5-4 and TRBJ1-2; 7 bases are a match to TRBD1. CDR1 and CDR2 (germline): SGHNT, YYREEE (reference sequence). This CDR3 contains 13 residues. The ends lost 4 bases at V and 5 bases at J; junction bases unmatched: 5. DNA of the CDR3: TGTGCCAGCAGCGACAGGGTTGCGTATGGCTACACCTTC. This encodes CASSDRVAYGYTF.

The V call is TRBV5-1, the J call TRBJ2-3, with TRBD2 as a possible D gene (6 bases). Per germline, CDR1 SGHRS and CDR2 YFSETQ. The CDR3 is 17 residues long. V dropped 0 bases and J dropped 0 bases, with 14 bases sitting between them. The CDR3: CASSLGPAGTSTDTQYF. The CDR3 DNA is TGCGCCAGCAGCTTGGGGCCAGCGGGCACTAGCACAGATACGCAGTATTTT.

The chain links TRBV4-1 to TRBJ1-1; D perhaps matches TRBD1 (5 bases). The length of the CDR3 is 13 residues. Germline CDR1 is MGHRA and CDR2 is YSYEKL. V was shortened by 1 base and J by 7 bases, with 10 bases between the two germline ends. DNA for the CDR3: TGCGCCAGCAGCCAAGGGGGCACGGTTGAAGCTTTCTTT. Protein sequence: CASSQGGTVEAFF.

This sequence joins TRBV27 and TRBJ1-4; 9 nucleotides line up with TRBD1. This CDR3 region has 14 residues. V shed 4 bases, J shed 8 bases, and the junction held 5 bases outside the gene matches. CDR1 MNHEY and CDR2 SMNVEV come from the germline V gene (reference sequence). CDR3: CASSSVTGGEKLFF. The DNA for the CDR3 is TGTGCCAGCAGTTCGGTGACAGGGGGGGAAAAACTGTTTTTT.

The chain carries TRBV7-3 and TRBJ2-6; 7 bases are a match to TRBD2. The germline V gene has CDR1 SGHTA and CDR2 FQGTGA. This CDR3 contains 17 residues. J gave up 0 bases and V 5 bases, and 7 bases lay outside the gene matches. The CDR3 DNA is TGTGCCAGCAGCCCAGGGAGGGGCCCCTCTGGGGCCAACGTCCTGACTTTC. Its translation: CASSPGRGPSGANVLTF.

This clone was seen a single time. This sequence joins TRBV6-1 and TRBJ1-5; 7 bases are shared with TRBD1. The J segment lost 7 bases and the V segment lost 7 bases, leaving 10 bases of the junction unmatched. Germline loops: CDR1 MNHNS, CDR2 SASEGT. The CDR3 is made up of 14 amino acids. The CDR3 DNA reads TGTGCCAGCACCACCGGACAGGTTGGACAGCCCCAGCATTTT. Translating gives CASTTGQVGQPQHF.

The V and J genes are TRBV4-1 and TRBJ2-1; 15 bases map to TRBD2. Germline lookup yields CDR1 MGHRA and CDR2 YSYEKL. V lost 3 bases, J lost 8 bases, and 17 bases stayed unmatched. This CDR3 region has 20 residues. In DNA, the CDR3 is TGCGCCAGCAGCCAGTCCGGGACTAGCGGGGGGACCAAGACCTCCCATGAGCAGTTCTTC. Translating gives CASSQSGTSGGTKTSHEQFF.

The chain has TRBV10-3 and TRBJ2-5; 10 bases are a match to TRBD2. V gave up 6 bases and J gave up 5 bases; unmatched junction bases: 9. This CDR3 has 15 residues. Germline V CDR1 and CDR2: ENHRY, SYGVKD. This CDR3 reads CAIRKAGGQLETQYF. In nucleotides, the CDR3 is TGTGCCATCAGAAAAGCGGGAGGGCAACTGGAGACCCAGTACTTC.

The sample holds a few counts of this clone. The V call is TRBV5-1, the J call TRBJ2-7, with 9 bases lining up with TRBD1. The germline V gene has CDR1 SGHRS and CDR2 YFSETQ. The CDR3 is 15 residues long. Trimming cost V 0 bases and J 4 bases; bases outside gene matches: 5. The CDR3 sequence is CASSLAGTGLYEQYF. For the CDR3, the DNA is TGCGCCAGCAGCTTGGCTGGGACAGGGCTTTACGAGCAGTACTTC. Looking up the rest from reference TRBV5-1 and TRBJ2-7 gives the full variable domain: KAGVTQTPRYLIKTRGQQVTLSCSPISGHRSVSWYQQTPGQGLQFLFEYFSETQRNKGNFPGRFSGRQFSNSRSEMNVSTLELGDSALYLCASSLAGTGLYEQYFGPGTRLTVT.

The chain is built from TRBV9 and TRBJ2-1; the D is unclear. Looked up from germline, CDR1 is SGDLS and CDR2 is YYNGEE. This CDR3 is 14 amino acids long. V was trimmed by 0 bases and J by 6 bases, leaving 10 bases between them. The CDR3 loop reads CASSVVASGNEQFF. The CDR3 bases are TGTGCCAGCAGCGTAGTAGCTTCTGGCAATGAGCAGTTCTTC.

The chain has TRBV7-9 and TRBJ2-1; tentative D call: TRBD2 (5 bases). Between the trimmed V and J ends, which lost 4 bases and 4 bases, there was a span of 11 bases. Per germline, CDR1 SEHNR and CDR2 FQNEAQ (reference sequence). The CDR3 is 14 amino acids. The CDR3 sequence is CASSSIRRYNEQFF. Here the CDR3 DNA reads TGTGCCAGCAGCTCGATCCGGAGGTACAATGAGCAGTTCTTC.

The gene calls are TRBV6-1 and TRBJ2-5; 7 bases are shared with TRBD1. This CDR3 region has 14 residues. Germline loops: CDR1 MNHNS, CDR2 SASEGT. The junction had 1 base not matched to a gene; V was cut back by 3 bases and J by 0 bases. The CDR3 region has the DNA TGTGCCAGCAGTGAGACAGGGTACCAAGAGACCCAGTACTTC. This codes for CASSETGYQETQYF.

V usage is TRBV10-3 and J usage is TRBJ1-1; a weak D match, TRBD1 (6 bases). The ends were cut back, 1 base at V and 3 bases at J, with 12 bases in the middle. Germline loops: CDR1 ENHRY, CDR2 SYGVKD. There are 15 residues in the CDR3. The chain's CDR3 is CAISEFVGGDTEAFF. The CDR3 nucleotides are TGTGCCATCAGTGAGTTCGTAGGGGGGGACACTGAAGCTTTCTTT.

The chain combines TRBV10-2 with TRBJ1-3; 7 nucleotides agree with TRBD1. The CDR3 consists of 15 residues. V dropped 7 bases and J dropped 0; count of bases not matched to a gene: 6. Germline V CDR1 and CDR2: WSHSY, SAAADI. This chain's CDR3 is CASTLTGSSGNTIYF. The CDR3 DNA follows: TGCGCCAGCACCTTGACAGGGAGCTCTGGAAACACCATATATTTT.